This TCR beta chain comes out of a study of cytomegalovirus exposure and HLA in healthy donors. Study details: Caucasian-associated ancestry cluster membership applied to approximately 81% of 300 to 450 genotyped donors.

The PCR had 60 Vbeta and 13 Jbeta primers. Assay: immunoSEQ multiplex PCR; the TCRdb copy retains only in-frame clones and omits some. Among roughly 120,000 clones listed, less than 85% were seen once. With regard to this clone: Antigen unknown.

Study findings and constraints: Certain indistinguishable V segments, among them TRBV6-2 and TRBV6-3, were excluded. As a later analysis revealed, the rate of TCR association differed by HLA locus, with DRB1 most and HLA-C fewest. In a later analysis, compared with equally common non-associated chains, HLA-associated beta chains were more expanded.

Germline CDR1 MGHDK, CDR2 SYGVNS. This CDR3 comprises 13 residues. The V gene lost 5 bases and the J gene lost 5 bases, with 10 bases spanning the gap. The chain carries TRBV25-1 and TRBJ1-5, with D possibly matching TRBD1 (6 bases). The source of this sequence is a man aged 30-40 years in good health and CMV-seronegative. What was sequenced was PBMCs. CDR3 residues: CASSQGPHQPQHF. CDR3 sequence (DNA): TGTGCCAGCAGTCAGGGGCCTCATCAGCCCCAGCATTTT. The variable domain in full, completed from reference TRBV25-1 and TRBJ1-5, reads EADIYQTPRYLVIGTGKKITLECSQTMGHDKMYWYQQDPGMELHLIHYSYGVNSTEKGDLSSESTVSRIRTEHFPLTLESARPSHTSQYLCASSQGPHQPQHFGDGTRLSIL.